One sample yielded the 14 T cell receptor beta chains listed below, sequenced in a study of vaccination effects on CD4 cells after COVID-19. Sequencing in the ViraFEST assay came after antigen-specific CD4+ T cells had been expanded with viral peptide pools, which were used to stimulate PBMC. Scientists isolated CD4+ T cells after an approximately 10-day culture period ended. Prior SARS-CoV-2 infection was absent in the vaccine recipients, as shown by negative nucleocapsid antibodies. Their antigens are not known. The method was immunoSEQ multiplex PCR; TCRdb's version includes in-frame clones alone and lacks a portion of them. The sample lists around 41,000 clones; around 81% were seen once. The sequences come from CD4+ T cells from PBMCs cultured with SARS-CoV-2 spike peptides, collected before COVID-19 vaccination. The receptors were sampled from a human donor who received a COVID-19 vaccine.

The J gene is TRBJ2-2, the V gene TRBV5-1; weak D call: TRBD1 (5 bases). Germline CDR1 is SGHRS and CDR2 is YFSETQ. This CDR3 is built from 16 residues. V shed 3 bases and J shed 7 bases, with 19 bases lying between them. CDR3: CASSSQYRSQDGELFF. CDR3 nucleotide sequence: TGCGCCAGCAGCTCCCAATACAGGTCGCAGGACGGGGAGCTGTTTTTT.

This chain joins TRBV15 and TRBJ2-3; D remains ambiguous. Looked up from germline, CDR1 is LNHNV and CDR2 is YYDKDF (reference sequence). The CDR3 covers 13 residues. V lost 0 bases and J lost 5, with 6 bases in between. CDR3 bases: TGTGCCACCAGCAGAGAAACAGAAGATACGCAGTATTTT. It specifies CATSRETEDTQYF.

The CDR3 DNA reads as TGTGCCAGCCAGGAGATGGACAGCATGAACACTGAAGCTTTCTTT. This translates into CASQEMDSMNTEAFF. This chain links TRBV6-5 with TRBJ1-1, with D perhaps TRBD1 (6 bases). V was pared by 8 bases and J by 0 bases, with 16 bases between. The CDR3 has 15 amino acids. The germline V gene encodes CDR1 MNHEY and CDR2 SVGAGI.

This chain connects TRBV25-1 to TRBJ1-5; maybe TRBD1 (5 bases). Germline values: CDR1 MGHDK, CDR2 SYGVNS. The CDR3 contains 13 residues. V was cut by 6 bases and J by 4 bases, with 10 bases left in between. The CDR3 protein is CASRQDWNQPQHF. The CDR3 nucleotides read TGTGCCAGCAGACAGGATTGGAATCAGCCCCAGCATTTT.

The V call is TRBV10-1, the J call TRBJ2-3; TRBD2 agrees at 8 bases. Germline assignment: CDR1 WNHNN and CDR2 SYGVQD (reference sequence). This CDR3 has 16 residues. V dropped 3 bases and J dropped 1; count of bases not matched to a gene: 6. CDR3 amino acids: CASSETGTSGTDTQYF. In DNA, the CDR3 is TGCGCCAGCAGTGAAACCGGGACTAGTGGCACAGATACGCAGTATTTT.

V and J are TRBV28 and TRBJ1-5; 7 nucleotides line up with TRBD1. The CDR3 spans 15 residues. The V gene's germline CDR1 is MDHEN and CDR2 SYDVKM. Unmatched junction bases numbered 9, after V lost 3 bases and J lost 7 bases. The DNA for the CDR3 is TGTGCCAGCAGTTTCCACGACAGGGTCGAACAGCCCCAGCATTTT. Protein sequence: CASSFHDRVEQPQHF.

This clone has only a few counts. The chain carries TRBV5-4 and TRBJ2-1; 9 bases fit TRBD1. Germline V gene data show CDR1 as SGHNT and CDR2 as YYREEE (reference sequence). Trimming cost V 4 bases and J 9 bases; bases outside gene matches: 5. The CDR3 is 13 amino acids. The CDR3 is CASSRDRAGEQFF. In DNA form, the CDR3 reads TGTGCCAGCAGCCGGGACAGGGCGGGTGAGCAGTTCTTC.

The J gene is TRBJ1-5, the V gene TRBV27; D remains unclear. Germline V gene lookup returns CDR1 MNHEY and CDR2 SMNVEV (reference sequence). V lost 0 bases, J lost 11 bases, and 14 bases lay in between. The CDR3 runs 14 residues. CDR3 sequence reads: CASSLSKLGTSQHF. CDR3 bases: TGTGCCAGCAGTTTATCTAAGTTGGGAACATCCCAGCATTTT.

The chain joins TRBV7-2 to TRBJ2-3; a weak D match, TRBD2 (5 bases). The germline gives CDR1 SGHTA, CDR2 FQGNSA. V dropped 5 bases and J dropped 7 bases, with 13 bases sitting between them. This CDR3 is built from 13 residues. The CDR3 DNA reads TGTGCCAGCAGCCCTGCCCGGACTCATACGCAGTATTTT. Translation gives CASSPARTHTQYF.

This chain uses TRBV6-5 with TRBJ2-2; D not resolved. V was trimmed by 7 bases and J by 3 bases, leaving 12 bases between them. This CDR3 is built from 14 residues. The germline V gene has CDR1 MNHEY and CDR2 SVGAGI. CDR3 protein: CASKVASHTGELFF. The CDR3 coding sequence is TGTGCCAGCAAAGTTGCATCCCACACCGGGGAGCTGTTTTTT.

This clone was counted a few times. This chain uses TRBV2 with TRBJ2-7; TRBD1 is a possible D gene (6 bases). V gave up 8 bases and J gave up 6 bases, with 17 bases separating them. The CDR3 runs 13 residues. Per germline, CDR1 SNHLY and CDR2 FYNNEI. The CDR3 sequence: CASRSSGVLEQYV. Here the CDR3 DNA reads TGTGCCAGCCGAAGTTCAGGGGTACTCGAGCAGTACGTC.

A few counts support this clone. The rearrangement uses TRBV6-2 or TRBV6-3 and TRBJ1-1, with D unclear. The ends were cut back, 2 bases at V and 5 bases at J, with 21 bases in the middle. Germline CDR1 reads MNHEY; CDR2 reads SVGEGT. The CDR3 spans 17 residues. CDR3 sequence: CASSYPTGRSDLTEAFF. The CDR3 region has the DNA TGTGCCAGCAGTTACCCCACCGGGCGGTCGGATTTGACTGAAGCTTTCTTT.

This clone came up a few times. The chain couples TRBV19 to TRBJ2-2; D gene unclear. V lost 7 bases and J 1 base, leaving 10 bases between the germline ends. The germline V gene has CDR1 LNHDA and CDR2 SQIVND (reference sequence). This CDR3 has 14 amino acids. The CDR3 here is CASNTVGNTGELFF. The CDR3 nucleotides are TGTGCCAGTAACACAGTGGGGAACACCGGGGAGCTGTTTTTT.

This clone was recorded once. The chain's CDR3 is CASSPGAETLGEQYV. The CDR3 nucleotides are TGTGCCAGCTCACCAGGGGCAGAGACTCTAGGCGAGCAGTACGTC. The chain links TRBV18 to TRBJ2-7; tentatively, D is TRBD1 (5 bases). CDR3 size: 15 residues. The V end lost 2 bases, the J end lost 6 bases, and 17 bases lay between the germline ends. CDR1 is KGHSH and CDR2 is LQKENI in the germline V gene.